This T cell receptor beta chain was sequenced in a study of shared clonotypes between healthy human individuals. The J segment lost 5 bases and the V segment lost 6 bases, leaving 14 bases of the junction unmatched. The CDR3 has 16 amino acids. Germline CDR1 reads MNHNY; CDR2 reads SVGAGI (reference sequence). Overall study results and limits: About 5% was the fraction of naive CD4 clonotypes found shared across four donors. Even with large depth, rarefaction showed that sorted-subset sequencing was incomplete.

For this clone: Antigen specificity is unknown.

Genomic DNA of every subset was divided equally among multiple immunoSEQ plates. Original handling: There were no quality scores in the junction-only immunoSEQ sequences, so filtering differed. TCRdb's table, derived via immunoSEQ multiplex PCR, lists solely in-frame clones and lacks some. That table is the source of V, J and clone size, and D and trimming were worked out from the DNA. The table lists roughly 2 million clones, approximately 96% of them singletons, with over 0.1% in the top ten. V usage is TRBV6-6 and J usage is TRBJ2-5, with 8 bases lining up with TRBD1. This clonotype was obtained from a man between 18 and 35 years old in good health. The sequenced sample was naive CD4+ T cells sorted from blood. Subset given: CD45RA+ positively selected. CDR3 DNA sequence: TGTGCCAGCAGGGGGGACAGGCGGCGGGCGTACGAGACCCAGTACTTC. Residues: CASRGDRRRAYETQYF.